The clone carrying this TCR beta chain has a handful of counts. The sample originates from a study of T cells after yellow fever vaccination. Germline V gene data show CDR1 as LGHNA and CDR2 as YSLEER. Germline trimming cut 3 bases from V and 6 bases from J; bases unmatched to any gene: 3. There are 13 residues in the CDR3. UMIs were added to TCR cDNA along with a universal primer site when it was made by 5'RACE template switching. MiXCR, run by TCRdb on the 5' RACE reads, gives a single entry per CDR3 protein. This table holds roughly 340,000 distinct CDR3 sequences, over 8% found once. V gene TRBV4-3 combines with J gene TRBJ1-2; 8 positions agree with TRBD1. This TCR came from a man aged 18 to 29 who received the YFV17D yellow fever vaccine. Sequencing was performed on PBMCs, taken on the day of the first yellow fever vaccination. The CDR3 loop reads CASSHGQGNGYTF. Written as DNA, the CDR3 is TGCGCCAGCAGCCATGGACAGGGTAATGGCTACACCTTC.